Listed below are T cell receptor beta chains from one sample, sequenced in a study of tumor and adjacent non-tumor tissue in lung cancer. TCRdb redid the calling of the multiplex PCR reads with MiXCR, one entry per CDR3 protein. Of around 120,000 distinct CDR3 sequences listed, about 66% were seen once; the top ten hold around 13%. The sample consisted of lung tumor tissue. The source is a man aged 30-40 years with non-small cell lung cancer. Each CDR3 is given with its conserved first and last residue. A D gene is named only where the DNA matches it firmly. A row's size may be missing; if present it is once, few, many or a size class.

abundance	v_gene	j_gene	d_gene	CDR3aa	CDR3nt
many	TRBV12-3/TRBV12-4	TRBJ2-6	-	CASGLRSGANVLTF	TGTGCCAGCGGGTTGAGGTCTGGGGCCAACGTCCTGACTTTC
-	TRBV11-1	TRBJ2-5	-	CASSADTRQETQYF	TGTGCCAGCAGCGCCGACACGCGCCAAGAGACCCAATACTTC
-	TRBV7-3	TRBJ2-2	-	CTSSTSWNSAGELFF	TGTACCAGCAGCACGTCCTGGAACAGCGCCGGGGAGCTGTTTTTT
many	TRBV6-2/TRBV6-3	TRBJ2-1	TRBD2	CASSTSGGREQFF	TGTGCCAGCAGTACTAGCGGGGGCCGTGAGCAGTTCTTC
-	TRBV5-4	TRBJ2-3	-	CASSFTDTQYF	TGTGCCAGCAGCTTCACAGATACGCAGTATTTT
many	TRBV6-5	TRBJ2-6	-	CASRLSGLSGANVLTF	TGTGCCAGCAGACTCTCTGGCCTTTCTGGGGCCAACGTCCTGACTTTC
few	TRBV20-1	TRBJ1-1	TRBD1	CNARPLTGGEAFF	TGCAATGCTAGACCTCTGACAGGGGGGGAAGCTTTCTTT
many	TRBV20-1	TRBJ2-5	TRBD2	CSASGTSGRETQYF	TGCAGTGCTAGTGGGACTAGCGGGCGGGAGACCCAGTACTTC
few	TRBV11-2	TRBJ2-5	TRBD1	CASSSGDSQESHYF	TGTGCCAGCAGCTCCGGGGACAGCCAAGAGTCCCATTACTTC
many	TRBV12-3/TRBV12-4	TRBJ1-4	TRBD1	CASSFEGGATNEKLFF	TGTGCCAGCAGTTTTGAAGGGGGCGCAACTAATGAAAAACTGTTTTTT
-	TRBV10-2	TRBJ2-1	TRBD2	CASTPTSEGVQFF	TGCGCCAGCACCCCGACTAGCGAGGGTGTGCAATTCTTC
-	TRBV6-5	TRBJ2-7	-	CAGGRTQGGREQYF	TGTGCCGGCGGCAGAACACAGGGTGGGCGCGAGCAATACTTC
-	TRBV20-1	TRBJ2-1	-	CSAGTHGSSYNEQFF	TGCAGTGCTGGGACTCACGGGAGTTCCTATAATGAGCAGTTCTTC
few	TRBV29-1	TRBJ2-5	-	CSTSLGGAQETQHF	TGCAGCACCTCCCTTGGGGGAGCCCAAGAGACCCAGCACTTC
-	TRBV11-2	TRBJ1-5	-	CASSAMGDLNQPQHF	TGTGCCAGCAGCGCCATGGGGGATTTGAATCAGCCCCAGCATTTT
many	TRBV24-1	TRBJ2-1	TRBD1	CATRQGGFRNEQFF	TGTGCCACCAGACAGGGGGGATTTAGGAATGAGCAGTTCTTC
-	TRBV4-1	TRBJ1-4	TRBD1	CASSHALGTGQTNEKLFF	TGCGCCAGCAGCCACGCGTTAGGGACAGGGCAAACTAATGAAAAACTGTTTTTT
-	TRBV11-3	TRBJ1-4	TRBD1	CASSSWTGIPLNEKLFF	TGTGCCAGCAGCTCATGGACAGGAATTCCGCTTAATGAAAAACTGTTTTTT
many	TRBV20-1	TRBJ2-7	-	CSAKGPYEQYF	TGCAGTGCCAAGGGACCCTACGAGCAGTACTTC
-	TRBV6-5	TRBJ1-1	TRBD1	CASSGPPRTGSTEAFF	TGTGCCAGCAGCGGACCCCCGAGGACAGGGAGCACTGAAGCTTTCTTT
-	TRBV20-1	TRBJ2-3	-	CSAPPSTDMQYF	TGTAGTGCCCCCCCTAGCACAGATATGCAGTATTTT
-	TRBV6-1	TRBJ2-1	-	CANSRSMDHNEQFF	TGTGCCAACAGCCGTAGTATGGACCACAATGAGCAGTTCTTC
few	TRBV20-1	TRBJ2-7	-	CSTRNDRTAYEQYF	TGCAGTACTAGGAACGACAGGACAGCCTACGAGCAGTACTTC
once	TRBV5-8	TRBJ1-5	-	CASSYRANQPQHF	TGTGCCAGCAGCTACAGGGCCAATCAGCCCCAGCATTTT
many	TRBV20-1	TRBJ2-7	-	CSAISGQTYEQYF	TGCAGTGCTATTTCCGGACAGACCTACGAGCAGTACTTC
-	TRBV11-2	TRBJ2-7	-	CVSSLERDGSYEQYF	TGTGTCAGCAGCTTAGAGAGGGACGGCTCCTACGAGCAGTACTTC
-	TRBV20-1	TRBJ2-1	TRBD2	CNAETSGGHNEQFF	TGCAATGCAGAAACTAGCGGAGGGCACAATGAGCAGTTCTTC
-	TRBV6-1	TRBJ2-6	-	CASSPTAGDSGANVLTF	TGTGCCAGCAGCCCAACGGCAGGGGACTCTGGGGCCAACGTCCTGACTTTC
many	TRBV20-1	TRBJ2-3	TRBD2	CSARDVPSGDADTQYF	TGCAGTGCTAGAGACGTGCCTAGCGGGGATGCAGATACGCAGTATTTT
-	TRBV18	TRBJ2-7	TRBD1	CVSSPLGTGFHEQYF	TGTGTCAGCTCACCACTCGGGACAGGGTTCCACGAGCAGTACTTC
-	TRBV11-3	TRBJ2-5	-	CGSSLEGGGQETHYF	TGTGGCAGCAGCTTAGAAGGGGGAGGGCAAGAGACCCACTACTTC
-	TRBV20-1	TRBJ2-3	TRBD2	CSSKRGTSGKTDTQYF	TGCAGTTCGAAGAGGGGGACTAGCGGGAAAACGGATACGCAGTATTTT
-	TRBV20-1	TRBJ1-2	TRBD1	CSAGTGEDYGYTF	TGCAGTGCTGGAACAGGGGAGGACTATGGCTACACCTTC
few	TRBV15	TRBJ2-3	-	CATSITGDTQYF	TGTGCCACCAGCATCACTGGAGATACGCAGTATTTT
many	TRBV10-2	TRBJ2-3	TRBD2	CASSESTSGTSDTQYF	TGCGCCAGCAGTGAGTCGACAAGCGGGACGTCAGATACGCAGTATTTT
many	TRBV12-3/TRBV12-4	TRBJ1-5	TRBD1	CASSFGRQGVSNQPQHF	TGTGCCAGCAGTTTCGGGAGACAGGGGGTTAGCAATCAGCCCCAGCATTTT
many	TRBV29-1	TRBJ1-5	TRBD1	CSANMTGSNQPQHF	TGCAGCGCCAACATGACAGGGTCCAATCAGCCCCAGCATTTT
-	TRBV5-1	TRBJ2-1	-	CASSLGVGGGLYNEQFF	TGCGCCAGCAGCCTTGGAGTAGGCGGGGGCCTCTACAATGAGCAGTTCTTC
few	TRBV10-3	TRBJ1-2	-	CAISEGVNYGYTF	TGTGCCATCAGCGAGGGGGTCAACTATGGCTACACCTTC
-	TRBV20-1	TRBJ2-7	TRBD2	CSARDTRGGHDSYEQFF	TGCAGTGCTAGAGATACCCGGGGGGGCCATGACTCCTACGAGCAGTTTTTC
many	TRBV20-1	TRBJ1-2	TRBD1	CSAGDRGYGYTF	TGCAGTGCTGGGGACAGGGGCTATGGCTACACCTTC